One TCR beta chain is described in this entry. TCRdb's table, derived via immunoSEQ multiplex PCR, lists solely in-frame clones and lacks some. The sample lists 97,000 or so clones, about 91% occurring once. This sample was included in a study of blood T cell repertoires in COVID-19. Study as a whole: The United States, Italy and Spain were the sources of the acute and convalescent COVID-19 samples.

With 2 bases clipped from V and 5 bases from J, the junction kept 12 bases outside the gene matches. This CDR3 is built from 19 residues. The germline gives CDR1 KGHSH, CDR2 LQKENI. The clonotype originates from a man younger than 35 with acute or convalescent COVID-19. The sequenced sample consisted of peripheral blood. The V gene is TRBV18, the J gene TRBJ2-7; the match to TRBD2 covers 16 bases. The CDR3 region has the DNA TGTGCCAGCTCACCAAAGGGGCCCGGGACTAGCGGGAGGGCCAACGAGCAGTACTTC. Protein: CASSPKGPGTSGRANEQYF.